Listed here are 20 T cell receptor beta chains from one sample, sequenced in a study of T-cell memory formation after mild COVID-19 (dated by TCRdb to the early 2020s). Preparation of the library involved 5' RACE. Sequencer: Illumina NovaSeq 6000. TCRdb reprocessed the public reads (quality trimming at Q25 with fastp, clone calling with MiXCR) and kept in-frame beta chains. Identical CDR3 proteins give one entry, which carries the most common genes and DNA. The sample table holds about 410,000 distinct CDR3 sequences, of which roughly 18% were seen once. The ten largest clones add up to about 22% of the sample. The source material was PBMCs or a T cell subset sorted from them (not recorded which). These receptors were taken from a man younger than 35 who had mild COVID-19 (a few samples of this study predate the infection). The sample titles of this study are shuffled in the database, so cell type and time point are left out; the donor was told from shared clones.

This clonotype is a singleton in its sample. The J gene is TRBJ2-5, the V gene TRBV18; the D call may be TRBD1 or TRBD2 (5 bases each). The CDR3 length is 15 residues. CDR1 KGHSH and CDR2 LQKENI come from the germline V gene. Trimming cost V 3 bases and J 1 base, with 12 bases left between them. The CDR3, as DNA: TGTGCCAGCTCACCGCGTGGGGGTACCCAAGAGACCCAGTACTTC. This translates into CASSPRGGTQETQYF.

The V gene is TRBV12-3 or TRBV12-4, the J gene TRBJ2-1; 7 nucleotides agree with TRBD2. The CDR3 length is 15 residues. The V gene end was trimmed by 8 bases and the J gene end by 4 bases; junction bases not matched to a gene: 11. In nucleotides, the CDR3 is TGTGCCAGCTCCACATGGGGGGGGGAGTACAATGAGCAGTTCTTC. This gives the protein CASSTWGGEYNEQFF.

V usage is TRBV7-9 and J usage is TRBJ2-7; TRBD2 might be the D (7 bases). V lost 2 bases and J lost 7, with 12 bases in between. CDR3 length: 13 amino acids. Germline V gene lookup returns CDR1 SEHNR and CDR2 FQNEAQ (reference sequence). CDR3 region: CASSLSGGWEQYV. The CDR3 nucleotides are TGTGCCAGCAGCTTATCGGGGGGCTGGGAGCAGTACGTC.

This rearrangement joins TRBV12-3 or TRBV12-4 to TRBJ1-2, with TRBD1 identical over 9 bases. V was clipped by 10 bases and J by 8 bases; unmatched bases: 14. The CDR3 contains 14 residues. The CDR3 loop is CATTWWDRAQGYTF. CDR3 bases: TGTGCCACCACCTGGTGGGACAGGGCGCAGGGCTACACCTTC.

J is TRBJ2-7 and V is TRBV28; 9 nucleotides agree with TRBD1. The CDR3 runs 15 residues. Germline assignment: CDR1 MDHEN and CDR2 SYDVKM. The J segment lost 3 bases and the V segment lost 7 bases, leaving 10 bases of the junction unmatched. The CDR3 spells CASTTPGQGFYEQYF. DNA of the CDR3: TGTGCCAGCACCACTCCGGGACAGGGTTTCTACGAGCAGTACTTC. Full variable domain (missing parts from reference TRBV28 and TRBJ2-7): DVKVTQSSRYLVKRTGEKVFLECVQDMDHENMFWYRQDPGLGLRLIYFSYDVKMKEKGDIPEGYSVSREKKERFSLILESASTNQTSMYLCASTTPGQGFYEQYFGPGTRLTVT.

Worth noting for this clonotype: At one end the junction does not follow the germline gene, possibly because of a read error. The rearrangement uses TRBV5-1 and TRBJ2-1; 14 bases align to TRBD2. Per the germline V gene, CDR1 is SGHRS and CDR2 is YFSETQ. The CDR3 contains 17 residues. CDR3 in DNA: TGCGCCAGCAGTTCGGGACTAGCGGGGGCCTTCTACATTGAGCAGTTCTTC. It codes for CASSSGLAGAFYIEQFF. The full variable domain, in which reference TRBV5-1 and TRBJ2-1 provide the parts outside the CDR3, is KAGVTQTPRYLIKTRGQQVTLSCSPISGHRSVSWYQQTPGQGLQFLFEYFSETQRNKGNFPGRFSGRQFSNSRSEMNVSTLELGDSALYLCASSSGLAGAFYIEQFFGPGTRLTVL.

This clonotype has just a few counts. J is TRBJ1-1 and V is TRBV29-1; no definite D call. Germline-derived CDR1 and CDR2 are SQVTM and ANQGSEA. V lost 0 bases and J 1 base, leaving 9 bases between the germline ends. This CDR3 has 14 residues. The CDR3 is CSVEDARRNTEAFF. The CDR3 nucleotides are TGCAGCGTTGAAGATGCCAGGAGGAACACTGAAGCTTTCTTT.

This clonotype came up a few times. This rearrangement joins TRBV6-1 to TRBJ1-1, with TRBD1 as a possible D gene (5 bases). Looked up from germline, CDR1 is MNHNS and CDR2 is SASEGT. This CDR3 is built from 13 residues. The ends were cut back, 4 bases at V and 3 bases at J, with 9 bases in the middle. The chain's CDR3 is CASSADSYTEAFF. The CDR3 nucleotides read TGTGCCAGCAGTGCCGACAGCTACACTGAAGCTTTCTTT.

This clonotype was found a few times. The rearrangement uses TRBV7-9 and TRBJ2-3; 9 positions match TRBD2. The V gene end was trimmed by 3 bases and the J gene end by 2 bases; junction bases not matched to a gene: 3. The CDR3 loop spans 15 amino acids. Germline V gene lookup returns CDR1 SEHNR and CDR2 FQNEAQ (reference sequence). CDR3: CASSLQRGVTDTQYF. The CDR3 DNA reads as TGTGCCAGCAGCTTGCAGCGGGGGGTCACAGATACGCAGTATTTT.

In this sample, this clonotype turned up a few times. The chain combines TRBV29-1 with TRBJ2-7; D is ambiguous. The CDR3 runs to 13 residues. Trimming pared 7 bases from V and 2 bases from J, leaving 15 bases between. Germline V gene sequence: CDR1 SQVTM, CDR2 ANQGSEA. The CDR3 sequence is CSAGSRRTYEQYF. In DNA form, the CDR3 reads TGCAGCGCCGGAAGCCGAAGGACCTACGAGCAGTACTTC.

The table lists this clonotype with a few counts. The chain couples TRBV7-2 to TRBJ2-2, with TRBD2 as a possible D gene (6 bases). CDR1 and CDR2 (germline): SGHTA, FQGNSA. The CDR3 runs 16 residues. Trimming removed 3 bases at V and 4 bases at J, with 15 bases between. The CDR3 DNA sequence: TGTGCCAGCAGCTTGGGACTGTGGTTGGGCACCGGGGAGCTGTTTTTT. Protein sequence: CASSLGLWLGTGELFF. Full variable domain (outside the CDR3, taken from reference TRBV7-2 and TRBJ2-2): GAGVSQSPSNKVTEKGKDVELRCDPISGHTALYWYRQSLGQGLEFLIYFQGNSAPDKSGLPSDRFSAERTGGSVSTLTIQRTQQEDSAVYLCASSLGLWLGTGELFFGEGSRLTVL.

This rearrangement joins TRBV4-3 to TRBJ1-1; TRBD1 might be the D (6 bases). Between the trimmed V and J ends, which lost 7 bases and 11 bases, there was a span of 20 bases. Germline V gene sequence: CDR1 LGHNA, CDR2 YSLEER. This CDR3 is 13 amino acids long. Here the CDR3 reads CASTPRLGGEAFF. The CDR3 DNA is TGCGCCAGCACCCCCCGTTTAGGGGGGGAGGCTTTCTTT.

The chain joins TRBV20-1 to TRBJ2-5, with TRBD2 identical over 7 bases. Germline V gives CDR1 DFQATT, CDR2 SNEGSKA (reference sequence). CDR3 length: 14 residues. Trimming at V came to 3 bases and at J to 1 base, leaving 5 bases not matched to a gene. CDR3 loop: CSASPTSRQETQYF. In DNA, the CDR3 is TGCAGTGCTAGCCCGACTAGCCGCCAAGAGACCCAGTACTTC.

This chain links TRBV6-5 with TRBJ1-5, with a weak D call TRBD1 (6 bases). Trimming cost V 0 bases and J 5 bases, with 8 bases left between them. CDR3 length: 14 amino acids. CDR1 is MNHEY, CDR2 SVGAGI, per germline. DNA of the CDR3: TGTGCCAGCAGTTACTCAGGGGGGCATCAGCCCCAGCATTTT. Its protein is CASSYSGGHQPQHF.

This clonotype was observed a few times. This chain uses TRBV5-1 with TRBJ2-1; maybe TRBD2 (5 bases). The CDR3 is made up of 14 amino acids. The V gene lost 7 bases and the J gene lost 5 bases, with 16 bases spanning the gap. Germline values: CDR1 SGHRS, CDR2 YFSETQ. The CDR3 loop is CASGLYGVDNEQFF. The CDR3 bases are TGCGCCAGCGGGCTTTACGGGGTCGACAATGAGCAGTTCTTC.

The rearrangement joins TRBV27 to TRBJ1-6, with D perhaps TRBD1 (6 bases). This CDR3 has 15 amino acids. Germline V gene lookup returns CDR1 MNHEY and CDR2 SMNVEV (reference sequence). V was trimmed by 6 bases and J by 0 bases, leaving 9 bases between them. CDR3 amino acids: CASSGQSSYNSPLHF. CDR3 DNA sequence: TGTGCCAGCAGCGGACAGAGCTCCTATAATTCACCCCTCCACTTT.

This clonotype was seen a few times. This chain connects TRBV7-7 to TRBJ2-1, with TRBD2 matching over 12 bases. Germline values: CDR1 SSHAT, CDR2 FNYEAQ (reference sequence). With 10 bases clipped from V and 9 bases from J, the junction kept 4 bases outside the gene matches. CDR3 length: 12 amino acids. The CDR3 here is CATSGGAGEQFF. The CDR3 DNA sequence: TGTGCCACTAGCGGGGGGGCCGGTGAGCAGTTCTTC.

The chain links TRBV4-1 to TRBJ2-4, with TRBD2 matching over 9 bases. This CDR3 spans 20 amino acids. CDR1 and CDR2 from the germline V gene are MGHRA and YSYEKL. V gave up 0 bases and J gave up 0 bases; unmatched junction bases: 12. The CDR3 loop reads CASSQDGGLAGRLAKNIQYF. The CDR3 coding sequence is TGCGCCAGCAGCCAAGACGGTGGGCTAGCGGGGCGTTTAGCCAAAAACATTCAGTACTTC.

This clonotype was counted at least ten times. The V call is TRBV7-3, the J call TRBJ2-2, with a weak D call TRBD2 (6 bases). Trimming took off 2 bases at V and 4 bases at J, with 14 bases between the two ends. Germline CDR1 reads SGHTA; CDR2 reads FQGTGA. The CDR3 totals 16 residues. CDR3 sequence reads: CASSLSAGSGTGELFF. DNA for the CDR3: TGTGCCAGCAGCTTATCAGCCGGGAGTGGCACCGGGGAGCTGTTTTTT.

The genes are TRBV5-6 and TRBJ2-2; D possibly uses TRBD1 or TRBD2 (5 bases each). V shed 5 bases and J shed 7 bases, with 15 bases lying between them. Germline assignment: CDR1 SGHDT and CDR2 YYEEEE. This CDR3 has 14 residues. The DNA of the CDR3 is TGTGCCAGCAGGGCCGGGACGGCGAGCGGGGAGCTGTTTTTT. The encoded protein is CASRAGTASGELFF.